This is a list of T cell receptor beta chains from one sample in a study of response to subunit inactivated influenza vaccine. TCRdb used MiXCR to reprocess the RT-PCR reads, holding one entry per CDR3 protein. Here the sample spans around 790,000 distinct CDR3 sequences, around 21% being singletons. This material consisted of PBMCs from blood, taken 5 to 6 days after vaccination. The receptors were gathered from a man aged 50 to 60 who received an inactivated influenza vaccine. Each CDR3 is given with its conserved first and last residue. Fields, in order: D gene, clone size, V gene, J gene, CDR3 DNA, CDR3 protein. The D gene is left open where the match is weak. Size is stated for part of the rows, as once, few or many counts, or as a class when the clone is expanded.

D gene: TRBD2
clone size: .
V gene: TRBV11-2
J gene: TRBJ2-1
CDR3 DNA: TGTGCCAGCAGCTTAGAGCCCCCTCGACTAGCGGCATACAATGAGCAGTTCTTC
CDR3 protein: CASSLEPPRLAAYNEQFF

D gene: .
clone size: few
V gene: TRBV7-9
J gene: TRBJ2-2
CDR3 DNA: TGTGCCAGCAGCTTAGTTGGTGGGCACACCGGGGAGCTGTTTTTT
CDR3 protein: CASSLVGGHTGELFF

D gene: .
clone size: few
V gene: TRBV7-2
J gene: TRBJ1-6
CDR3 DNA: TGTGCCAGCAGCCTAAGGAAGGATTCACCCCTCCACTTT
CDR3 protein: CASSLRKDSPLHF

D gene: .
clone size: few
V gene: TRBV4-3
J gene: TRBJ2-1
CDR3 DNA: TGCGCCAGCAGCCAAGATAGTCCCTCCTACAATGAGCAGTTCTTC
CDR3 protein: CASSQDSPSYNEQFF

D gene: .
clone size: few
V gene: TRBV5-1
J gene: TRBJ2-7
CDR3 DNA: TGCGCCAGCAGCTTTTCGGATTCCTACGAGCAGTACTTC
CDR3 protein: CASSFSDSYEQYF

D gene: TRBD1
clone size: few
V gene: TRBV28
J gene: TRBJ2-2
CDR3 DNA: TGTGCCAGCAGTTCTGGGACAGGCCTGAACACCGGGGAGCTGTTTTTT
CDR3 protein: CASSSGTGLNTGELFF

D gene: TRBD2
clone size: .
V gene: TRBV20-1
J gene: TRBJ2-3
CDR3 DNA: TGCAGTGCTAGAGATCCTCTAGCGGGGGGCATTACAGATACGCAGTATTTT
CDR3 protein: CSARDPLAGGITDTQYF

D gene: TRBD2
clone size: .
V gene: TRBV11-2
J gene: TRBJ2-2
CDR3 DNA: TGTGCCAGCAGCCCTGGGTTAGCGGGGCCCCCCCTTACCACCGGGGAGCTGTTTTTT
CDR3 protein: CASSPGLAGPPLTTGELFF

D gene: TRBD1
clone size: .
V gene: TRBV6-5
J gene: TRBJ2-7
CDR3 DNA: TGTGCCAGCAGTTCCCCGAGACAGGGGCCGGTTGACGACGAGCAGTACTTC
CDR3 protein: CASSSPRQGPVDDEQYF

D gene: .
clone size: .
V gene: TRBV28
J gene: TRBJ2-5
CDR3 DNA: TGTGCCAGTAGCCACGACGGGGTTCAAGAGACCCAGTACTTC
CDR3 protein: CASSHDGVQETQYF

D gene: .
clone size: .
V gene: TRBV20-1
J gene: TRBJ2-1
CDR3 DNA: TGCAGTGCTAGAGTCGGCTCCTACAATGAGCAGTTCTTC
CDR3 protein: CSARVGSYNEQFF

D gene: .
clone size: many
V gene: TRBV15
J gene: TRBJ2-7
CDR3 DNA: TGTGCCACCAGCAGGCAAGGACAGACCTACGAGCAGTACTTC
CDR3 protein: CATSRQGQTYEQYF

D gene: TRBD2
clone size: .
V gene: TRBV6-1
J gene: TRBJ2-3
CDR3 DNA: TGTGCCAGCAGTGCCGGACTAGCGGAATTCACAGATACGCAGTATTTT
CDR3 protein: CASSAGLAEFTDTQYF

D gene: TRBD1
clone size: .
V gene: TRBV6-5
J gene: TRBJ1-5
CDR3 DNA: TGTGCCAGCAGTTCGACAGGGGCAGGCAATCAGCCCCAGCATTTT
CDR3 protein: CASSSTGAGNQPQHF

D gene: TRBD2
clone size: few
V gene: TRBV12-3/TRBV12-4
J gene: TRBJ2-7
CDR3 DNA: TGTGCCAGCAGCCAGGGACTAGCGTCGGCCGAGCAGTACTTC
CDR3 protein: CASSQGLASAEQYF

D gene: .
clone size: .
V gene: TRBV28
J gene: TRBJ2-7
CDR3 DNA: TGTGCCAGCAGCGACTTCGGGAGCTCAGACGAGCAGTACTTC
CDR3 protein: CASSDFGSSDEQYF